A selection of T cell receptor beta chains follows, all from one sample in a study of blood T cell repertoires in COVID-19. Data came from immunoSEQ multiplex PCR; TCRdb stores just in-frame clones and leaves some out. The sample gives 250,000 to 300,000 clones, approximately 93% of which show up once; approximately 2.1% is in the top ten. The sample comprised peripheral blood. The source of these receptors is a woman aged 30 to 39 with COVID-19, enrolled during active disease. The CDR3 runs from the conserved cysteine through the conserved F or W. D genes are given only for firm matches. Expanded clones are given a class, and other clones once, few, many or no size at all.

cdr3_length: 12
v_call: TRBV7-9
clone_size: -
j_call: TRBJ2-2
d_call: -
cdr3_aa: CASSPPPGELFF
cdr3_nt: TGTGCCAGCAGCCCCCCTCCCGGGGAGCTGTTTTTT

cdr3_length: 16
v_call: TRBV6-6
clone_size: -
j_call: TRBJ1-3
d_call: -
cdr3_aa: CASSYALAGSGNTIYF
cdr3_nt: TGTGCCAGCAGTTACGCCTTGGCGGGTTCTGGAAACACCATATATTTT

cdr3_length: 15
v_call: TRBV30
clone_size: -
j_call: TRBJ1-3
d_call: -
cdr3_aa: CAWTVGQLSGNTIYF
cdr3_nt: TGTGCCTGGACCGTAGGACAGCTCTCTGGAAACACCATATATTTT

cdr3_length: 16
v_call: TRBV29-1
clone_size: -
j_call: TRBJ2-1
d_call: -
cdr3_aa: CSVEDQADISYNEQFF
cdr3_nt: TGCAGCGTTGAAGATCAGGCTGACATCTCCTACAATGAGCAGTTCTTC

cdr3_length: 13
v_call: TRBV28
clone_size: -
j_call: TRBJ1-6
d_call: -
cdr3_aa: CASSLFQVPPLHF
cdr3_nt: TGTGCCAGCAGTTTATTTCAGGTCCCGCCCCTCCACTTT

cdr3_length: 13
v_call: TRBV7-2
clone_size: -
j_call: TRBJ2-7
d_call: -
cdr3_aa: CASSSRVAYEQYF
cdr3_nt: TGTGCCAGCAGCTCGCGGGTTGCCTACGAGCAGTACTTC

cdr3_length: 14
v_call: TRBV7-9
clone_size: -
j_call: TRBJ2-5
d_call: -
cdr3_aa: CASSFSRDQETQYF
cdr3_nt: TGTGCCAGCAGCTTTAGCAGGGACCAAGAGACCCAGTACTTC

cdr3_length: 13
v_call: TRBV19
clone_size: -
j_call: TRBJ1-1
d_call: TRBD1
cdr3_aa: CATRDREGTEAFF
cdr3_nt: TGTGCCACCAGGGACAGGGAGGGCACTGAAGCTTTCTTT

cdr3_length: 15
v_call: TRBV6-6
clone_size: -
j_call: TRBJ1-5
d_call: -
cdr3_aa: CASSYRDMRDQPQHF
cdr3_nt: TGTGCCAGCAGTTACCGGGACATGAGGGATCAGCCCCAGCATTTT

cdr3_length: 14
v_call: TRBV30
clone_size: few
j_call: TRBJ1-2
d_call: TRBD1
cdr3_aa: CAWRGGTGIYGYTF
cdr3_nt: TGTGCCTGGAGAGGGGGGACAGGGATCTATGGCTACACCTTC

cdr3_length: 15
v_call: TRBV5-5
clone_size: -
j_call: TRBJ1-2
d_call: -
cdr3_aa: CASSLGLGPLYGYTF
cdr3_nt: TGTGCCAGCAGCTTGGGTCTGGGGCCCCTCTATGGCTACACCTTC

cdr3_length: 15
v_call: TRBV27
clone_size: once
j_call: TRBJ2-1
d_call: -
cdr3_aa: CASSLAEVAYNEQFF
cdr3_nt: TGTGCCAGCAGTTTAGCGGAGGTGGCCTACAATGAGCAGTTCTTC

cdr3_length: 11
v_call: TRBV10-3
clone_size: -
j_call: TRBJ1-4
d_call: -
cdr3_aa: CAISEGGKLFF
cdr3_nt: TGTGCCATCAGTGAGGGAGGTAAACTGTTTTTT

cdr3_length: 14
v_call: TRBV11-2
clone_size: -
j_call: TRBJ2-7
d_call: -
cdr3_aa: CASSTGNYIYEQYF
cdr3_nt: TGTGCCAGCAGCACCGGCAACTATATTTACGAGCAGTACTTC

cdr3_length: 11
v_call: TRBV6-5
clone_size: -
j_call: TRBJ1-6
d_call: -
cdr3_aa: CASSQNSPLHF
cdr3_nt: TGTGCCAGCAGCCAAAATTCACCCCTCCACTTT

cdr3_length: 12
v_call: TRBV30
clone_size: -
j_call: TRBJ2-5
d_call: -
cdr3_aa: CAWSVLVETQYF
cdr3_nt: TGTGCCTGGAGTGTACTAGTGGAGACCCAGTACTTC

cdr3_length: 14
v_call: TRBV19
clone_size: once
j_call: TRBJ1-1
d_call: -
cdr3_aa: CASSMVGGNTEAFF
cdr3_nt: TGTGCCAGTAGTATGGTAGGGGGTAACACTGAAGCTTTCTTT

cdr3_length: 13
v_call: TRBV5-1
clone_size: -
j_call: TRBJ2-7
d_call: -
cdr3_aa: CASSFSEPYEQYF
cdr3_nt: TGCGCCAGCAGCTTCTCAGAACCCTACGAGCAGTACTTC

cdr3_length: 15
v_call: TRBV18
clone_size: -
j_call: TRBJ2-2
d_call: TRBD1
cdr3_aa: CASSPLATGDGELFF
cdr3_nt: TGTGCCAGCTCACCACTAGCCACAGGGGACGGGGAGCTGTTTTTT

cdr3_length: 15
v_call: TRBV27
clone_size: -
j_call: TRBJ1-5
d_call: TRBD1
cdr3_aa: CASSPYTGGEQPQHF
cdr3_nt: TGTGCCAGCAGTCCATACACAGGGGGGGAACAGCCCCAGCATTTT

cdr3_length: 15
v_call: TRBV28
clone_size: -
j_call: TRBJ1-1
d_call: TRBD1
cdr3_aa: CASSLNGQGHTEAFF
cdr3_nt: TGTGCCAGCAGTTTGAACGGACAGGGGCACACTGAAGCTTTCTTT

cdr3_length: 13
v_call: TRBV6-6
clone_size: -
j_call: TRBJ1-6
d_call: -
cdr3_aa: CASSLGAGSPLHF
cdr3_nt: TGTGCCAGCAGTTTGGGGGCTGGCTCACCCCTCCACTTT

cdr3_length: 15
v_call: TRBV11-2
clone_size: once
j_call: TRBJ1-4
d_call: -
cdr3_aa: CASSGPGGLNEKLFF
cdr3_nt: TGTGCCAGCAGTGGGCCGGGGGGGCTGAATGAAAAACTGTTTTTT

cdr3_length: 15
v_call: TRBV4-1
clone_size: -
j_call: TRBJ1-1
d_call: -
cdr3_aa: CASSQARTAGTEAFF
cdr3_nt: TGCGCCAGCAGCCAAGCCAGGACAGCAGGCACTGAAGCTTTCTTT

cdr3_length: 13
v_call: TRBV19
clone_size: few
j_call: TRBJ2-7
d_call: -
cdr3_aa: CASSISTQAAQYF
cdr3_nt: TGTGCCAGTAGTATTTCGACACAGGCCGCGCAGTACTTC

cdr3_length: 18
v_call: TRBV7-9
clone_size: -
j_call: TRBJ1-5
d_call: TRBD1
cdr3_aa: CASSLVVPTGGLNQPQHF
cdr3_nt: TGTGCCAGCAGCTTAGTTGTCCCGACAGGGGGCCTAAATCAGCCCCAGCATTTT

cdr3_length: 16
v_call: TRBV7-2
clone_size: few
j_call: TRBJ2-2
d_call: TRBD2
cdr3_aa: CASSLGLAGAVGELFF
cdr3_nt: TGTGCCAGCAGCTTGGGACTAGCGGGAGCGGTCGGGGAGCTGTTTTTT

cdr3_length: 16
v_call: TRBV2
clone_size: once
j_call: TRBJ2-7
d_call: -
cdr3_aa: CASKISGTADYYEQYF
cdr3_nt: TGTGCCAGCAAGATCTCGGGAACAGCGGATTACTACGAGCAGTACTTC

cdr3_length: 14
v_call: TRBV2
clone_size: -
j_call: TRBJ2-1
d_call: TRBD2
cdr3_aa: CASSGTSGFLEQFF
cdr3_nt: TGTGCCAGCAGTGGGACTAGCGGTTTTTTAGAGCAGTTCTTC

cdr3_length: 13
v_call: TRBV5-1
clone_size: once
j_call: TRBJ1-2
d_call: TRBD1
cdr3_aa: CASSGTGLDGYTF
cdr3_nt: TGCGCCAGCAGCGGGACAGGGCTGGATGGCTACACCTTC

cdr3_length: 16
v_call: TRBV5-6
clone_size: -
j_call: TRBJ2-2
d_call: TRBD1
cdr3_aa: CASSTYRGWNTGELFF
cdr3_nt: TGTGCCAGCAGCACTTACAGGGGGTGGAACACCGGGGAGCTGTTTTTT

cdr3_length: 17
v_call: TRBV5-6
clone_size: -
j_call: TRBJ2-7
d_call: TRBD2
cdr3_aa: CASSLGGGAGVFYEQYF
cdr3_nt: TGTGCCAGCAGCTTGGGCGGGGGTGCGGGAGTTTTCTACGAGCAGTACTTC

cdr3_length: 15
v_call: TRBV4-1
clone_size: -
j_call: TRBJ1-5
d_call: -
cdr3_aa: CASRPGGGSNQPQHF
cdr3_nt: TGCGCCAGCCGCCCGGGGGGGGGTAGCAATCAGCCCCAGCATTTT

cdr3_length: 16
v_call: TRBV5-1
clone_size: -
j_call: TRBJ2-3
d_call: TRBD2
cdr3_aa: CASSLEGGGPTDTQYF
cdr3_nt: TGCGCCAGCAGCTTGGAGGGCGGGGGGCCCACAGATACGCAGTATTTT

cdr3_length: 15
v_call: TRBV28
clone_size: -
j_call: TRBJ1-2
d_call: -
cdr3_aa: CASRSWGHQNYGYTF
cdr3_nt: TGTGCCAGCCGTAGTTGGGGACACCAAAACTATGGCTACACCTTC

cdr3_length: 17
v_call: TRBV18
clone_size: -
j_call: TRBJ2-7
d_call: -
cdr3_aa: CASSPRWRGLGAYEQYF
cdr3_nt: TGTGCCAGCTCACCACGTTGGAGAGGTCTCGGGGCCTACGAGCAGTACTTC

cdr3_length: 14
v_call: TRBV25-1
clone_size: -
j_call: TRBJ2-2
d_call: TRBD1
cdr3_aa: CASSATGKAGELFF
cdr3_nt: TGTGCCAGCAGTGCGACAGGGAAGGCCGGGGAGCTGTTTTTT

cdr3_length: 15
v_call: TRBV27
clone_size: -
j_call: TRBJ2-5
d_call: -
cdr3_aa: CASSLNREIGETQYF
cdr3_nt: TGTGCCAGCAGTTTGAACCGGGAGATAGGGGAGACCCAGTACTTC

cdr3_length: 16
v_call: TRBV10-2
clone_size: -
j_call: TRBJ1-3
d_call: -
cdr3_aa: CASSELSPGSGNTIYF
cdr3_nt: TGCGCCAGCAGTGAGTTGTCCCCGGGATCTGGAAACACCATATATTTT

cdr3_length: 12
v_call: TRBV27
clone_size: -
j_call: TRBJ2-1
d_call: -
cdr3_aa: CASRDGINEQFF
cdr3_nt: TGTGCCAGCAGGGACGGGATTAATGAGCAGTTCTTC

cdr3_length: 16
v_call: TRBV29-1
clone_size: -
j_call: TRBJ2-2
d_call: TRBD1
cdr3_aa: CSAEGWPGGNTGELFF
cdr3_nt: TGCAGCGCCGAAGGATGGCCAGGGGGCAACACCGGGGAGCTGTTTTTT

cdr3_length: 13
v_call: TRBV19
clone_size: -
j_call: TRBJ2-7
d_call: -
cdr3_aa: CASSQGAPNEQYF
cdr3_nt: TGTGCCAGTAGTCAGGGCGCTCCCAACGAGCAGTACTTC

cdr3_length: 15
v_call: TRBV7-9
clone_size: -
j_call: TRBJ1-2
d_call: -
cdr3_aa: CASSPLDSNNYGYTF
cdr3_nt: TGTGCCAGCAGCCCCCTGGATAGCAATAACTATGGCTACACCTTC

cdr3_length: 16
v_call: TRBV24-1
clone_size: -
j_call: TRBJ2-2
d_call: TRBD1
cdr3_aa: CATSARGTKEDGELFF
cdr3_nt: TGTGCCACCAGTGCCAGGGGGACCAAGGAAGACGGGGAGCTGTTTTTT

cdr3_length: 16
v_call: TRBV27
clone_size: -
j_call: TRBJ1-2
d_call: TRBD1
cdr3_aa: CASRDRWDRVGYGYTF
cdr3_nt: TGTGCCAGCAGGGATCGATGGGACAGGGTAGGATATGGCTACACCTTC

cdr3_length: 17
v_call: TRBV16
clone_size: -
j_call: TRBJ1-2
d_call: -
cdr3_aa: CASSQSVIEGMTYGYTF
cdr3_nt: TGTGCCAGCAGCCAATCTGTCATTGAGGGTATGACCTATGGCTACACCTTC